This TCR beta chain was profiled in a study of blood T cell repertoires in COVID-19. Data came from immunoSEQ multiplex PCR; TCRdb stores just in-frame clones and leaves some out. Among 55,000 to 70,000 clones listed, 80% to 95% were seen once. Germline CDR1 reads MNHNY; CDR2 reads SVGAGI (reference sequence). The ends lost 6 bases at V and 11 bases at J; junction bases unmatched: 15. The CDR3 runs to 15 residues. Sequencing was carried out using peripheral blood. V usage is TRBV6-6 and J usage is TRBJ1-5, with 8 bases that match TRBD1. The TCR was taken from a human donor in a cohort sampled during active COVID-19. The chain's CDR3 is CASRPGQVRSEAQHF. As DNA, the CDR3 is TGTGCCAGCAGACCGGGACAGGTGAGATCAGAGGCCCAGCATTTT.